A selection of T cell receptor beta chains follows, all from one sample in a study of T cell responses to AZD1222 COVID-19 vaccine. Sequencing used immunoSEQ multiplex PCR; TCRdb keeps in-frame clones, though not all of them. The repertoire holds 130,000 to 150,000 clones, with around 90% as singletons. Specimen: peripheral blood, collected on day 0 of AZD1222 vaccination. These receptor sequences come from an adult in good health. CDR3s include the opening cysteine and the closing phenylalanine or tryptophan. D genes are given only for firm matches.

>TRBV7-9|-|TRBJ1-3
TGTGCCAGCAGCTTAATAGGGGACACCATATATTTT
CASSLIGDTIYF
>TRBV19|-|TRBJ2-1
TGTGCCAGTAGTATCCCACTAGCAGCCTACAATGAGCAGTTCTTC
CASSIPLAAYNEQFF
>TRBV10-3|-|TRBJ1-2
TGTGCCATCAGTGAGACTCCAACAGATAACTATGGCTACACCTTC
CAISETPTDNYGYTF
>TRBV13|TRBD1|TRBJ2-7
TGTGCCAGCAGCTTCACAGGGGGACAATCCGAGCAGTACTTC
CASSFTGGQSEQYF
>TRBV29-1|TRBD2|TRBJ2-7
TGCAGCGCCGCACAGGGACTAGCGCCTGCCGCCTACGAGCAGTACTTC
CSAAQGLAPAAYEQYF
>TRBV7-9|-|TRBJ1-6
TGTGCCAGCAGCTCCCGGGATTCACCCCTCCACTTT
CASSSRDSPLHF
>TRBV6-4|-|TRBJ1-3
TGTGCCAGCAGTGACGATGGGTTAAAGGCTGGAAACACCATATATTTT
CASSDDGLKAGNTIYF
>TRBV12-3/TRBV12-4|TRBD1|TRBJ1-1
TGTGCCAGCACCCTGGGACAGTCTGAAGCTTTCTTT
CASTLGQSEAFF
>TRBV27|-|TRBJ2-5
TGTGCCAGCAGTGGTTATGGGGAGACCCAGTACTTC
CASSGYGETQYF
>TRBV9|TRBD1|TRBJ1-5
TGTGCCAGCAGCGTAGGACAGGGCGTTAATCAGCCCCAGCATTTT
CASSVGQGVNQPQHF